This entry lists 14 T cell receptor beta chains sequenced from one sample in a study of cytomegalovirus exposure and HLA in healthy donors. Primers: 60 Vbeta forward and 13 Jbeta reverse. Data came from immunoSEQ multiplex PCR; TCRdb stores just in-frame clones and leaves some out. The repertoire has fewer than 200,000 clones, approximately 79% of them found once; the top ten carry around 6.9%. The sample consisted of PBMCs. The receptor source for this set is a man aged 35 to 55 in good health and CMV-seropositive.

V and J are TRBV6-5 and TRBJ1-1, with D uncertain. From germline, CDR1 is MNHEY and CDR2 SVGAGI. The CDR3 runs to 14 residues. V lost 0 bases and J lost 3, with 8 bases in between. The CDR3 sequence: CASSYSRRDTEAFF. CDR3 nucleotides: TGTGCCAGCAGTTACTCGAGGAGGGACACTGAAGCTTTCTTT.

In its sample, this clone was seen once. The chain couples TRBV5-3 to TRBJ1-1, with a possible D match to TRBD1 (5 bases). TRBV5-3 is identified as an open reading frame with a role that is uncertain. CDR3 length: 14 amino acids. V lost 0 bases and J lost 5, with 11 bases in between. The CDR3 coding sequence is TGTGCCAGAAGCTTGGCAGGGAAAAGGACTGAAGCTTTCTTT. It yields the protein CARSLAGKRTEAFF.

The gene calls are TRBV5-4 and TRBJ2-5; 9 positions agree with TRBD2. The DNA end favors TRBJ2-7, so the J call may be wrong. This CDR3 is built from 15 residues. The germline gives CDR1 SGHNT, CDR2 YYREEE (reference sequence). CDR3 region: CASSLPLAGLAEQYF. CDR3 nucleotide sequence: TGTGCCAGCAGCTTGCCCCTAGCGGGGTTGGCCGAGCAGTACTTC.

As regards this clone: The junction departs from germline at one end; a sequencing error may be responsible. The rearrangement uses TRBV29-1 and TRBJ2-3; 9 bases match TRBD2. Germline V gene sequence: CDR1 SQVTM, CDR2 ANQGSEA. The CDR3 runs 14 residues. The CDR3 protein is CSVVTGTSTGTQYF. CDR3 sequence (DNA): TGCAGCGTTGTCACAGGGACTAGCACAGGTACGCAGTATTTT.

J is TRBJ2-2 and V is TRBV13; D might be TRBD2 (6 bases). Germline CDR1 is PRHDT and CDR2 is FYEKMQ (reference sequence). The CDR3 length is 13 residues. V shed 5 bases and J shed 6 bases, with 10 bases lying between them. The CDR3 region is CASSRGTPGELFF. For the CDR3, the DNA is TGTGCCAGCAGCCGAGGGACTCCCGGGGAGCTGTTTTTT.

This chain joins TRBV18 and TRBJ2-1; TRBD2 agrees at 14 bases. The CDR3 totals 16 residues. Germline values: CDR1 KGHSH, CDR2 LQKENI. V shed 3 bases and J 8 bases; nucleotides not matched to a gene: 6. The CDR3 loop is CASSPTSGGALDEQFF. In DNA, the CDR3 is TGTGCCAGCTCACCGACTAGCGGGGGGGCCTTGGATGAGCAGTTCTTC. The variable domain in full, with the rest retrieved from reference TRBV18 and TRBJ2-1, is NAGVMQNPRHLVRRRGQEARLRCSPMKGHSHVYWYRQLPEEGLKFMVYLQKENIIDESGMPKERFSAEFPKEGPSILRIQQVVRGDSAAYFCASSPTSGGALDEQFFGPGTRLTVL.

V is TRBV6-6 and J is TRBJ2-7; weak D call: TRBD2 (6 bases). The CDR3 spans 12 residues. Trimming cost V 0 bases and J 9 bases, with 9 bases left between them. CDR1 is MNHNY, CDR2 SVGAGI, per germline (reference sequence). The CDR3 bases are TGTGCCAGCAGTTACTCGACAGCGGGGCAGTACTTC. It specifies CASSYSTAGQYF.

The V and J genes are TRBV7-2 and TRBJ1-1; D remains unclear. Trimming took 5 bases from V and 0 from J, leaving 13 bases between them. This CDR3 is built from 15 residues. The germline CDR1 and CDR2 sequences are SGHTA and FQGNSA. For the CDR3, the DNA is TGTGCCAGCAGCCCAGGAGGCGGATTGAACACTGAAGCTTTCTTT. It yields the protein CASSPGGGLNTEAFF.

CDR3 region: CASSLLGLETQYF. CDR3 DNA: TGTGCCAGCAGCTTACTGGGGCTCGAGACCCAGTACTTC. The V call is TRBV7-8, the J call TRBJ2-5, with D possibly being TRBD1 (5 bases). The V end was cut by 2 bases, the J end by 5 bases, with 9 bases between. The CDR3 is 13 residues long. Germline V gene data show CDR1 as SGHVS and CDR2 as FQNEAQ.

The rearrangement links TRBV25-1 to TRBJ2-5, with D possibly TRBD1 on 6 matching bases. The CDR3 extends over 15 amino acids. V lost 1 base and J 3 bases, leaving 12 bases between the germline ends. Germline V CDR1 and CDR2: MGHDK, SYGVNS. The CDR3 protein is CASSESPDSKETQYF. The CDR3 coding sequence is TGTGCCAGCAGTGAATCCCCGGACAGTAAAGAGACCCAGTACTTC.

This clone was counted a few times. The rearrangement uses TRBV18 and TRBJ2-1, with D maybe TRBD1 (6 bases). With 6 bases removed from V and 6 bases from J, the gap between germline ends came to 15 bases. CDR1 is KGHSH, CDR2 LQKENI, per germline. The CDR3 runs to 14 residues. The CDR3 DNA is TGTGCCAGCTCTCCCGACAGGACCTCCAATGAGCAGTTCTTC. Its protein is CASSPDRTSNEQFF.

This chain uses TRBV7-2 with TRBJ1-5; tentatively, D is TRBD1 (6 bases). With 6 bases removed from V and 3 bases from J, the gap between germline ends came to 9 bases. The CDR3 covers 13 residues. Germline V lookup: CDR1 SGHTA, CDR2 FQGNSA. CDR3 in amino acids: CASRDSFNQPQHF. Here the CDR3 DNA reads TGTGCCAGCAGGGACAGCTTCAATCAGCCCCAGCATTTT.

The chain employs TRBV19 and TRBJ1-2, with 9 nucleotides matching TRBD1. Per the germline V gene, CDR1 is LNHDA and CDR2 is SQIVND (reference sequence). Trimming at V came to 7 bases and at J to 4 bases, leaving 10 bases not matched to a gene. This CDR3 comprises 15 residues. This chain's CDR3 is CASTSGTGPLYGYTF. The CDR3 DNA sequence: TGTGCCAGTACCTCCGGGACAGGGCCCCTCTATGGCTACACCTTC.

In its sample, this clone was seen a few times. The chain recombines TRBV18 with TRBJ1-1; weak D call: TRBD1 (6 bases). Trimming pared 1 base from V and 4 bases from J, leaving 10 bases between. In germline, CDR1 is KGHSH, CDR2 LQKENI. The CDR3 spans 14 residues. CDR3 bases: TGTGCCAGCTCACCACACCCGGACAGCACTGAAGCTTTCTTT. Translated: CASSPHPDSTEAFF.